These T cell receptor beta chains were read from a single sample in a study of cytomegalovirus exposure and HLA in healthy donors. The assay was immunoSEQ multiplex PCR, and TCRdb's table has in-frame clones only and misses some. The table lists 150,000 or so clones, about three quarters of them singletons. Sequencing was carried out using PBMCs. These receptors were obtained from a female donor in good health and CMV-seronegative. CDR3s include the opening cysteine and the closing phenylalanine or tryptophan. The order of the fields is V gene, J gene, clone size, D gene, CDR3 protein, CDR3 DNA. A D gene is named only where the DNA matches it firmly. Part of the rows lack a size; the others show once, few, many or a class for expanded clones.

TRBV30	TRBJ1-2	once	.	CAWRAGRDGYTF	TGTGCCTGGAGGGCAGGGAGGGACGGCTACACCTTC
TRBV19	TRBJ1-6	.	.	CASSISGKINSPLHF	TGTGCCAGTAGTATTTCAGGGAAAATTAATTCACCCCTCCACTTT
TRBV7-3	TRBJ2-7	.	.	CASSPGRRETYEQYF	TGTGCCAGCAGCCCGGGACGCCGGGAGACCTACGAGCAGTACTTC
TRBV30	TRBJ2-4	.	TRBD2	CAWSWGGARNSQYF	TGTGCCTGGAGTTGGGGAGGGGCCCGGAACAGTCAGTACTTC
TRBV2	TRBJ2-7	.	.	CASSVIDWGDEQYF	TGTGCCAGCAGTGTCATAGATTGGGGCGACGAGCAGTACTTC
TRBV9	TRBJ2-1	.	.	CASGEGTDYNEQFF	TGTGCCAGCGGGGAAGGGACTGATTACAATGAGCAGTTCTTC
TRBV19	TRBJ2-3	.	.	CASGTSTQYF	TGTGCCAGTGGAACTAGTACGCAGTATTTT
TRBV21-1	TRBJ2-7	once	.	CASSKLTQYEQYF	TGTGCCAGCAGCAAACTCACACAGTACGAGCAGTACTTC
TRBV13	TRBJ1-1	.	TRBD1	CASSALGQGRNTEAFF	TGTGCCAGCAGCGCCTTAGGACAGGGGAGGAACACTGAAGCTTTCTTT
TRBV7-9	TRBJ2-3	.	.	CASSSLPGIADTQYF	TGTGCCAGCAGCTCGCTTCCGGGGATTGCAGATACGCAGTATTTT